This T cell receptor beta chain originates from a study of blood T cells in healthy people across ages. Background on the study: Capture by template switching was about one barcoded beta molecule per two T cells.

Primed by a sample-barcoded 5' primer and a J-beta primer mix, a second PCR proceeded for about 6 to 11 cycles. A template-switch adaptor with 12 random nucleotides tagged each cDNA molecule. Individual samples furnished no less than 3 million CDR3-containing paired-end reads apiece. TCRdb re-called the 5' RACE reads with MiXCR, one entry per CDR3 protein. Counted here are 1.5 million to 2 million distinct CDR3 sequences, 25% to 30% occurring once; the ten biggest clones make up 7.7%. The germline V gene encodes CDR1 SGHRS and CDR2 YFSETQ. The CDR3 totals 15 residues. To note about this clonotype: The junction and the germline gene differ at one end; a read error may be behind it.

The TCR sequence derives from a woman aged 25 to 45 in good health. The V call is TRBV5-1, the J call TRBJ2-1; D is undetermined. The sample consisted of blood. The CDR3: CASSLAAGRMNAQFF. Written as DNA, the CDR3 is TGCGCCAGCAGCTTGGCCGCCGGCAGGATGAATGCGCAGTTCTTC.